The source of this TCR beta chain is a study of T cells in Graves' hyperthyroidism and ophthalmopathy. TCR beta CDR3 regions were amplified from RNA transcripts. When the TCR CDR3 underwent first-round RT-PCR, the HTBI primer set was used. TCRdb independently ran MiXCR on the multiplex PCR reads; one entry per CDR3 protein. The sample yields roughly 580,000 distinct CDR3 sequences, about 15% seen once. The germline CDR1 and CDR2 sequences are KGHSH and LQKENI. The CDR3 is 12 amino acids. Trimming removed 6 bases from V and 7 bases from J, with 12 bases in between. The chain employs TRBV18 and TRBJ1-2; D unclear. The receptor was derived from a woman younger than 45 with Graves' hyperthyroidism that later progressed to Graves' ophthalmopathy. Material: blood. In DNA form, the CDR3 reads TGTGCCAGCTCCAGTGACTCGCCTGGCTACACCTTC. Translation gives CASSSDSPGYTF.